Below are 20 T cell receptor beta chains sequenced from a single sample in a study of blood T cell repertoires in COVID-19. Sequenced by immunoSEQ multiplex PCR; TCRdb stores in-frame clones only, minus some. The repertoire holds some 350,000 clones, with about 90% as singletons. The sample comprised peripheral blood. The origin of the receptors is a woman in her forties or fifties with COVID-19, enrolled during active disease.

The V call is TRBV5-8, the J call TRBJ2-7, with a possible D match to TRBD2 (6 bases). V was shortened by 9 bases and J by 4 bases, with 11 bases between the two germline ends. Germline assignment: CDR1 SGHTS and CDR2 YDEGEE. CDR3 size: 11 residues. The CDR3: CATGLLYEQYF. The DNA for the CDR3 is TGTGCCACCGGACTATTGTACGAGCAGTACTTC.

Points on this clone: Additional DNA sequences in this sample encode the identical CDR3. The chain combines TRBV5-6 with TRBJ2-2; 13 bases map to TRBD2. V dropped 4 bases and J dropped 5; count of bases not matched to a gene: 14. Germline V gene sequence: CDR1 SGHDT, CDR2 YYEEEE. The CDR3 sequence is 19 residues long. This CDR3 reads CASSALGTSGIGQTGELFF. The CDR3 coding sequence is TGTGCCAGCAGCGCCCTAGGGACTAGCGGGATTGGGCAAACCGGGGAGCTGTTTTTT. Full variable domain (outside the CDR3, taken from reference TRBV5-6 and TRBJ2-2): DAGVTQSPTHLIKTRGQQVTLRCSPKSGHDTVSWYQQALGQGPQFIFQYYEEEERQRGNFPDRFSGHQFPNYSSELNVNALLLGDSALYLCASSALGTSGIGQTGELFFGEGSRLTVL.

V is TRBV30 and J is TRBJ2-3; TRBD1 is a possible D gene (5 bases). This CDR3 comprises 13 residues. The V and J ends lost 2 bases and 4 bases respectively, with 10 bases between them. CDR1 is GTSNPN, CDR2 SVGIG, per germline (reference sequence). CDR3 DNA: TGTGCCTGGAGTCCCCAGGGCGCAGATACGCAGTATTTT. As protein: CAWSPQGADTQYF. The whole variable domain, remainder taken from reference TRBV30 and TRBJ2-3, is SQTIHQWPATLVQPVGSPLSLECTVEGTSNPNLYWYRQAAGRGLQLLFYSVGIGQISSEVPQNLSASRPQDRQFILSSKKLLLSDSGFYLCAWSPQGADTQYFGPGTRLTVL.

This chain joins TRBV7-9 and TRBJ2-5; D is possibly TRBD2 (7 bases). The V gene's germline CDR1 is SEHNR and CDR2 FQNEAQ (reference sequence). The CDR3 extends over 16 amino acids. The V gene lost 5 bases and the J gene lost 4 bases, with 20 bases spanning the gap. The CDR3 nucleotides read TGTGCCAGCAGCATCGCCGCGCGGGGGCTACGAGAGACCCAGTACTTC. Protein sequence: CASSIAARGLRETQYF. The entire variable domain, with the rest obtained from reference TRBV7-9 and TRBJ2-5, is as follows: DTGVSQNPRHKITKRGQNVTFRCDPISEHNRLYWYRQTLGQGPEFLTYFQNEAQLEKSRLLSDRFSAERPKGSFSTLEIQRTEQGDSAMYLCASSIAARGLRETQYFGPGTRLLVL.

J is TRBJ1-2 and V is TRBV7-9; tentatively, D is TRBD1 (5 bases). The CDR3 has 13 residues. V was pared by 1 base and J by 8 bases, with 11 bases between. CDR1 and CDR2 from the germline V gene are SEHNR and FQNEAQ (reference sequence). CDR3 residues: CASSLVGGSGYTF. In DNA form, the CDR3 reads TGTGCCAGCAGCTTAGTGGGGGGTAGCGGCTACACCTTC.

The chain has TRBV12-3 or TRBV12-4 and TRBJ1-5; D not certain. The V end lost 5 bases, the J end lost 0 bases, and 5 bases lay between the germline ends. The CDR3 is 13 amino acids. The CDR3 DNA is TGTGCCAGCAGTCGTCTTAGCAATCAGCCCCAGCATTTT. Its protein is CASSRLSNQPQHF.

The V and J genes are TRBV13 and TRBJ2-5; 9 bases line up with TRBD2. The CDR3 runs 18 residues. J lost 5 bases, V lost 5 bases, and 18 bases had no gene match. Germline V gene lookup returns CDR1 PRHDT and CDR2 FYEKMQ (reference sequence). The CDR3 region is CASSISNRGSGRTETQYF. CDR3 sequence (DNA): TGTGCCAGCAGCATATCCAACAGGGGAAGCGGGAGGACGGAGACCCAGTACTTC. The full variable domain, with the rest looked up from reference TRBV13 and TRBJ2-5, is AAGVIQSPRHLIKEKRETATLKCYPIPRHDTVYWYQQGPGQDPQFLISFYEKMQSDKGSIPDRFSAQQFSDYHSELNMSSLELGDSALYFCASSISNRGSGRTETQYFGPGTRLLVL.

J is TRBJ1-1 and V is TRBV7-2; possible D gene TRBD1, 5 bases. Germline assignment: CDR1 SGHTA and CDR2 FQGNSA. V lost 5 bases, J lost 1 base, and 14 bases lay in between. There are 15 residues in the CDR3. CDR3 loop: CASSISGGGNTEAFF. CDR3 DNA: TGTGCCAGCAGCATAAGTGGCGGGGGGAACACTGAAGCTTTCTTT.

This clone appeared a few times. The V gene is TRBV29-1, the J gene TRBJ2-7; 8 nucleotides match TRBD1. The germline V gene encodes CDR1 SQVTM and CDR2 ANQGSEA. The trim removed 6 bases at V and 3 bases at J, leaving 7 bases unmatched. The CDR3 covers 13 residues. CDR3 nucleotides: TGCAGCGTGGGGACAGGCGTCGGCTACGAGCAGTACTTC. Its protein product is CSVGTGVGYEQYF.

This clone was seen only once. The chain recombines TRBV7-2 with TRBJ1-2; no clear D. CDR1 is SGHTA, CDR2 FQGNSA, per germline. The CDR3 covers 16 residues. V was trimmed by 2 bases and J by 4 bases, leaving 17 bases between them. In nucleotides, the CDR3 is TGTGCCAGCAGCTTACAACCGCTCCTTAGCGCCTATGGCTACACCTTC. It yields the protein CASSLQPLLSAYGYTF.

Notes on this clone: This CDR3 is also generated by other DNA sequences in the sample. This sequence joins TRBV27 and TRBJ1-2; a weak D match, TRBD1 (6 bases). Germline CDR1 and CDR2: MNHEY and SMNVEV (reference sequence). The CDR3 loop spans 13 amino acids. V shed 4 bases and J shed 2 bases, with 8 bases lying between them. The CDR3 region has the DNA TGTGCCAGCAGTTCCCAGGGGAACTATGGCTACACCTTC. The encoded protein is CASSSQGNYGYTF.

The V gene is TRBV20-1, the J gene TRBJ2-2; D gene unclear. Germline V CDR1 and CDR2: DFQATT, SNEGSKA (reference sequence). The CDR3 is 13 residues long. Trimming took off 3 bases at V and 3 bases at J, with 8 bases between the two ends. CDR3 sequence: CSASPGYTGELFF. The DNA of the CDR3 is TGCAGTGCTAGTCCCGGTTACACCGGGGAGCTGTTTTTT.

The chain links TRBV29-1 to TRBJ2-2, with 7 bases aligning to TRBD1. V dropped 7 bases and J dropped 6; count of bases not matched to a gene: 8. CDR3 length: 13 residues. CDR1 is SQVTM, CDR2 ANQGSEA, per germline. Here the CDR3 reads CSGIGGHPGELFF. The CDR3 coding sequence is TGCAGCGGGATAGGGGGCCACCCCGGGGAGCTGTTTTTT.

This clone was detected a few times. V usage is TRBV7-9 and J usage is TRBJ2-5, with 9 positions matching TRBD1. The ends lost 7 bases at V and 4 bases at J; junction bases unmatched: 13. The CDR3 consists of 16 residues. In germline, CDR1 is SEHNR, CDR2 FQNEAQ (reference sequence). The CDR3 DNA reads TGTGCCAGCACCACTTTGGGACAGGGACATGGAGAGACCCAGTACTTC. Translating gives CASTTLGQGHGETQYF.

The chain uses TRBV18 and TRBJ2-7, with 9 positions matching TRBD1. Germline values: CDR1 KGHSH, CDR2 LQKENI. This CDR3 has 14 amino acids. V was clipped by 4 bases and J by 0 bases; unmatched bases: 1. CDR3 nucleotide sequence: TGTGCCAGCTCACTGGGACAGGGCTCCTACGAGCAGTACTTC. It encodes CASSLGQGSYEQYF.

On this clone itself: The same CDR3 can be traced to other DNA sequences in this sample. The J gene is TRBJ1-4, the V gene TRBV9; D may be TRBD1 (5 bases). CDR1 is SGDLS, CDR2 YYNGEE, per germline. V lost 2 bases to trimming and J lost 5 bases, with 7 bases between them. The CDR3 sequence is 13 residues long. The CDR3 region is CASSVGGNEKLFF. The CDR3 region has the DNA TGTGCCAGCAGCGTCGGGGGGAATGAAAAACTGTTTTTT.

V and J are TRBV2 and TRBJ2-1; TRBD1 agrees at 7 bases. After removal of 7 bases from V and 8 bases from J, the junction contained 5 bases not matched to a gene. CDR1 is SNHLY, CDR2 FYNNEI, per germline. The CDR3 sequence is 12 residues long. Written as DNA, the CDR3 is TGTGCCAGCACCGGGACAGTGGATGAGCAGTTCTTC. Translation: CASTGTVDEQFF.

This CDR3 reads CASSTSGGSQETQYF. The CDR3 bases are TGTGCCAGCAGCACCTCAGGGGGCTCCCAAGAGACCCAGTACTTC. V is TRBV5-5 and J is TRBJ2-5; TRBD1 matches 8 bases. The junction had 6 bases not matched to a gene; V was cut back by 4 bases and J by 1 base. The CDR3 runs to 15 residues. CDR1 is SGHKS, CDR2 YYEKEE, per germline (reference sequence). Full variable domain (remainder filled in from reference TRBV5-5 and TRBJ2-5): DAGVTQSPTHLIKTRGQQVTLRCSPISGHKSVSWYQQVLGQGPQFIFQYYEKEERGRGNFPDRFSARQFPNYSSELNVNALLLGDSALYLCASSTSGGSQETQYFGPGTRLLVL.

This chain uses TRBV10-3 with TRBJ2-1; 11 bases map to TRBD2. The ends lost 0 bases at V and 4 bases at J; junction bases unmatched: 11. The CDR3 sequence is 19 residues long. CDR1 and CDR2 (germline): ENHRY, SYGVKD. This chain's CDR3 is CAISESTSMTSGIYNEQFF. The CDR3 region has the DNA TGTGCCATCAGTGAGTCCACCTCAATGACTAGCGGGATTTACAATGAGCAGTTCTTC.

The V call is TRBV6-5, the J call TRBJ2-7, with 9 bases that match TRBD2. The CDR3 loop spans 13 amino acids. The V gene's germline CDR1 is MNHEY and CDR2 SVGAGI. Trimming at V came to 8 bases and at J to 4 bases, leaving 6 bases not matched to a gene. The CDR3 region is CASSKRGVYEQYF. The CDR3 nucleotides read TGTGCCAGCTCTAAGCGGGGGGTGTACGAGCAGTACTTC.